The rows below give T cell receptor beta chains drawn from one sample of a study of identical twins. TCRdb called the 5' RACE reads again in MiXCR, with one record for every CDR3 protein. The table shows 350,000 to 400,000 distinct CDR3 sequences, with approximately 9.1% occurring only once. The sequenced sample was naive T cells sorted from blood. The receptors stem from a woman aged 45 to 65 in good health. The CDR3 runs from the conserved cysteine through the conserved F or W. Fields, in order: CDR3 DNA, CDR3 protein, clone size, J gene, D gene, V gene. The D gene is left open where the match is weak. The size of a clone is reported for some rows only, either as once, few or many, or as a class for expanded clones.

DNA: TGCGCCAGCAGCCAGGGGGAATACGGCTACACCTTC; CDR3: CASSQGEYGYTF; size: many; J: TRBJ1-2; D: .; V: TRBV4-1
DNA: TGTGCCAGCAGTCGTCCGACCGGGACTAGTGGTCCGGGGGAGCTGTTTTTT; CDR3: CASSRPTGTSGPGELFF; size: few; J: TRBJ2-2; D: TRBD2; V: TRBV12-3/TRBV12-4
DNA: TGCAGCGCCGACGGGCTGGAGACCCAGTACTTC; CDR3: CSADGLETQYF; size: many; J: TRBJ2-5; D: .; V: TRBV29-1
DNA: TGCAGTGCTAGGCCTAGAGGGGCGGGAGGACCTTCCTACAATGAGCAGTTCTTC; CDR3: CSARPRGAGGPSYNEQFF; size: .; J: TRBJ2-1; D: TRBD2; V: TRBV20-1
DNA: TGCGCCAGCAGCTTGGGTTTGCGATCCTACGAGCAGTACTTC; CDR3: CASSLGLRSYEQYF; size: few; J: TRBJ2-7; D: .; V: TRBV5-1
DNA: TGCGCCAGCACCCCCTGGACAGGATCAGATACGCAGTATTTT; CDR3: CASTPWTGSDTQYF; size: few; J: TRBJ2-3; D: TRBD1; V: TRBV4-1
DNA: TGCAGTGCTAGAATCCATGAGCAGTTCTTC; CDR3: CSARIHEQFF; size: many; J: TRBJ2-1; D: .; V: TRBV20-1
DNA: TGCGCCAGCAGTGAACAGGGTAGTAGCGACAATGAGCAGTTCTTC; CDR3: CASSEQGSSDNEQFF; size: few; J: TRBJ2-1; D: .; V: TRBV10-1
DNA: TGTGCCTGGAGTGGGACGGCCGGGGAGCTGTTTTTT; CDR3: CAWSGTAGELFF; size: many; J: TRBJ2-2; D: .; V: TRBV30
DNA: TGTGCCAGCAGTTTAACAGGGGGGGAGTACAATGAGCAGTTCTTC; CDR3: CASSLTGGEYNEQFF; size: few; J: TRBJ2-1; D: .; V: TRBV12-3/TRBV12-4
DNA: TGTGCCAGCAGTGAATTTAGTAGCGGGAGCACAGATACGCAGTATTTT; CDR3: CASSEFSSGSTDTQYF; size: few; J: TRBJ2-3; D: TRBD2; V: TRBV6-1
DNA: TGCGCCAGCAGCCAACCGGCCACTACGACCGCGGAGCAGTTCTTC; CDR3: CASSQPATTTAEQFF; size: few; J: TRBJ2-1; D: .; V: TRBV4-1
DNA: TGTGCCAGCAGCTTGGGGACTAGCGACAACAATGAGCAGTTCTTC; CDR3: CASSLGTSDNNEQFF; size: few; J: TRBJ2-1; D: TRBD2; V: TRBV5-8
DNA: TGCAGCGTGGCGGTGACAGGGGGAGAGCAGTACTTC; CDR3: CSVAVTGGEQYF; size: many; J: TRBJ2-7; D: TRBD1; V: TRBV29-1
DNA: TGCGCCAGCAGCCGCAACCCAGATGAGCAGTTCTTC; CDR3: CASSRNPDEQFF; size: .; J: TRBJ2-1; D: .; V: TRBV4-1
DNA: TGCGCCAGCAGCTTGGGCCAAGAGACCCAGTACTTC; CDR3: CASSLGQETQYF; size: many; J: TRBJ2-5; D: .; V: TRBV5-1
DNA: TGTGCCAGCAGTGTCTTAACAGTTCAAGAGACCCAGTACTTC; CDR3: CASSVLTVQETQYF; size: many; J: TRBJ2-5; D: .; V: TRBV2
DNA: TGTGCCAGCACCCCTGGGGGACGCTATCTTGGCTACACCTTC; CDR3: CASTPGGRYLGYTF; size: .; J: TRBJ1-2; D: .; V: TRBV12-3/TRBV12-4
DNA: TGTGCCAGCAGCTTGAGGCGGGCCGTTACGCAGTATTTT; CDR3: CASSLRRAVTQYF; size: few; J: TRBJ2-3; D: .; V: TRBV7-2
DNA: TGTGCCAGCAGCCAAGGGGCGGGTCAATACAATGAGCAGTTCTTC; CDR3: CASSQGAGQYNEQFF; size: .; J: TRBJ2-1; D: .; V: TRBV4-2
DNA: TGTGCCAGCAGCTGGTCGGTCAATGAGCAGTTCTTC; CDR3: CASSWSVNEQFF; size: .; J: TRBJ2-1; D: .; V: TRBV3-1
DNA: TGTGCCACCAGCACCCGGGATGGAGACAATGAGCAGTTCTTC; CDR3: CATSTRDGDNEQFF; size: .; J: TRBJ2-1; D: .; V: TRBV15
DNA: TGTGCCAGCAGCCTGAATACCGACTACTACAATGAGCAGTTCTTC; CDR3: CASSLNTDYYNEQFF; size: .; J: TRBJ2-1; D: .; V: TRBV3-1
DNA: TGCAGTGCTAGGTCCGAGTCGGGCACCGGGGAGCTGTTTTTT; CDR3: CSARSESGTGELFF; size: .; J: TRBJ2-2; D: .; V: TRBV20-1
DNA: TGTGCCAGCGTCTTCAGCGGGGCCCCCGGGGAGCTGTTTTTT; CDR3: CASVFSGAPGELFF; size: .; J: TRBJ2-2; D: TRBD2; V: TRBV2
DNA: TGCAGCGTTGAGCGGGGGCCGAACACTGAAGCTTTCTTT; CDR3: CSVERGPNTEAFF; size: few; J: TRBJ1-1; D: .; V: TRBV29-1
DNA: TGCAGCGCCAAGACAGGGGGCTACAATGAGCAGTTCTTC; CDR3: CSAKTGGYNEQFF; size: .; J: TRBJ2-1; D: TRBD1; V: TRBV29-1